The T cell receptor (beta chain) described here comes from a study of blood T cell repertoires in COVID-19. In the study overall: The analysed material was cDNA or gDNA that came from T cells, B-cell-depleted T cells, or PBMCs.

Authors' analysis steps: How many nucleated cells were present was estimated from reference gene primer amplification. Only in-frame clones appear in the TCRdb table, and some are missing; sequencing was by immunoSEQ multiplex PCR. V and J calls and clone size are those listed in that table; D and trimming were worked out from the DNA. The sample holds tens of thousands of clones, 86% seen once. The sequenced sample was peripheral blood. The sequence was collected from a man over 45 with active or convalescent COVID-19.

CDR3 DNA: TGTGCCTGGAGTGTACGTGGGGGGGCCGAAGATACGCAGTATTTT. This gives the protein CAWSVRGGAEDTQYF. The chain joins TRBV30 to TRBJ2-3; a weak D match, TRBD2 (7 bases). This CDR3 has 15 amino acids. The germline gives CDR1 GTSNPN, CDR2 SVGIG (reference sequence). Trimming shortened V by 0 bases and J by 5 bases, and 15 bases separated the two germline ends.